The T cell receptor (beta chain) described here comes from a study of molecular identifiers for immune sequencing clone quantification. Study results and caveats: Spiked Jurkat TCR RNA from one cell was reportedly detectable among under 1.2 million naive cells. A shared barcode on identical TCR molecules could lead to underestimated sizes for highly expanded clones.

In preparing bulk TCR libraries, previously described methods and listed TCR primers were used. TCRdb reprocessed the PCR reads with MiXCR, giving one entry per CDR3 protein. The repertoire has hundreds of thousands of distinct CDR3 sequences, 20% to 25% of them found once; the top ten carry over 0.7%. Naive CD8 libraries came from around 18,000 to 910,000 sorted cells with 10%, 30% or 50% RNA. For this clonotype: Its antigen is undetermined. One base away lies a much larger clone, so this may be a sequencing read error.

CDR1 is SNHLY, CDR2 FYNNEI, per germline. This CDR3 is built from 11 residues. The chain is built from TRBV2 and TRBJ2-7, with D tentatively TRBD2 (5 bases). What was sequenced was naive CD8+ T cells from blood, with Jurkat cell RNA spiked in. Subset indicated: FACS-sorted CD8+CD4-CCR7+CD45RA+ naive T cells. The TCR was taken from a human donor in good health. Some libraries in this study had Jurkat cell RNA spiked in. CDR3 nucleotide sequence: TGTGTCAGCGGACCGAACTACGAGCAGTACTTC. Translating it yields CVSGPNYEQYF.